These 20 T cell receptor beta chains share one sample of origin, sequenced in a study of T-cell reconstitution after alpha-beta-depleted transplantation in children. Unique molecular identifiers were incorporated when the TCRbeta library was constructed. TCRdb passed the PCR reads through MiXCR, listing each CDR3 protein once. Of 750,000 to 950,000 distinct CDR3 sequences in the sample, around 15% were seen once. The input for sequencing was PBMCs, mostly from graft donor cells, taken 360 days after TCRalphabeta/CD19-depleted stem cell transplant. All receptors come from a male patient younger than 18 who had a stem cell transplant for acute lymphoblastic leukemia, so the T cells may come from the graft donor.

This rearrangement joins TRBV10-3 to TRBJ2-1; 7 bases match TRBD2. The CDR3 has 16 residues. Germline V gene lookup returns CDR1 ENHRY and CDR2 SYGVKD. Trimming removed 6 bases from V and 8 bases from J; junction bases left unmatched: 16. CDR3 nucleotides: TGTGCCATCAGGGGGGGGGACCCGCAGCGGGGAGATGAGCAGTTCTTC. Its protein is CAIRGGDPQRGDEQFF.

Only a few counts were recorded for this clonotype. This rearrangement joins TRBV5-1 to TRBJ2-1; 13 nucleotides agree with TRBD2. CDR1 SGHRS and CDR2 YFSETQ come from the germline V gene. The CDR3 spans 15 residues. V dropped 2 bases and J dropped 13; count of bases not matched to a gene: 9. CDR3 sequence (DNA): TGCGCCAGCAGCTTACCGGGACTAGCGGGGCTTGAACAGTTCTTC. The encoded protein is CASSLPGLAGLEQFF.

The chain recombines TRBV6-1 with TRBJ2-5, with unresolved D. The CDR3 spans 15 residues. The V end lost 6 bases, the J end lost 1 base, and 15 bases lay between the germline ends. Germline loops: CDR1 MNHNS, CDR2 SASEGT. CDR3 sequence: CASSPHGWTQETQYF. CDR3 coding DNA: TGTGCCAGCAGCCCACATGGGTGGACCCAAGAGACCCAGTACTTC.

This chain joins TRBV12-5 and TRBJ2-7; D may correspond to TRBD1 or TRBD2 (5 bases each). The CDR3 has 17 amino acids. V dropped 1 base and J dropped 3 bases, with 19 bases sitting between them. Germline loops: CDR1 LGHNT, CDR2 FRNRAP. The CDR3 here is CASGLDSDSRGHYEQYF. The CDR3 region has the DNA TGTGCTAGTGGTTTGGATAGCGACAGTCGGGGCCACTACGAGCAGTACTTC.

CDR3 bases: TGTGCCAGCAGCGAGTGGGCGGGTAATGAAAAACTGTTTTTT. Amino acid sequence: CASSEWAGNEKLFF. The V call is TRBV2, the J call TRBJ1-4; D call uncertain. CDR3 size: 14 residues. The germline V and J ends were trimmed by 6 bases and 4 bases, with 12 bases remaining between them. In germline, CDR1 is SNHLY, CDR2 FYNNEI.

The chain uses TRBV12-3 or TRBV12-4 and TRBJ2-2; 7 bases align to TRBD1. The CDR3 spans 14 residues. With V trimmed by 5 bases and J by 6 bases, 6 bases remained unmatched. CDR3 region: CASSLLGGAGELFF. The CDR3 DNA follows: TGTGCCAGCAGTCTCCTAGGGGGCGCCGGGGAGCTGTTTTTT.

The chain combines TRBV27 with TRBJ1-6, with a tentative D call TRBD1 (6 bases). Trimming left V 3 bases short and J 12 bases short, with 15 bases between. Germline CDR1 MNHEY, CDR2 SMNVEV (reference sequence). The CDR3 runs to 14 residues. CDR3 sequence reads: CASSLSPKGVPLHF. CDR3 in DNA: TGTGCCAGCAGTTTGTCCCCGAAGGGGGTACCCCTCCACTTT.

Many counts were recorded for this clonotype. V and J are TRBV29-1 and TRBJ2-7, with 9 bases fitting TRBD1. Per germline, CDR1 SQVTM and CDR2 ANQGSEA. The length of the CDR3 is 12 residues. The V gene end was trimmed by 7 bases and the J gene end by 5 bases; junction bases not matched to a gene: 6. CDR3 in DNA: TGCAGCGCCCGGGACAGGGTGAACGAGCAGTACTTC. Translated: CSARDRVNEQYF.

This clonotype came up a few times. The CDR3 region is CATSDLLGLDYNEQFF. CDR3 bases: TGTGCCACCAGTGATTTGCTGGGACTAGACTACAATGAGCAGTTCTTC. The chain carries TRBV24-1 and TRBJ2-1, with 8 positions matching TRBD2. Unmatched junction bases numbered 3, after V lost 0 bases and J lost 3 bases. This CDR3 is 16 amino acids long. The germline gives CDR1 KGHDR, CDR2 SFDVKD.

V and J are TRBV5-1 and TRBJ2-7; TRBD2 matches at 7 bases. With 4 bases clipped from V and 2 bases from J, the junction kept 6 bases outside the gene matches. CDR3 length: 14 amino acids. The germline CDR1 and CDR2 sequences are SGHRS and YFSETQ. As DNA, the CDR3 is TGCGCCAGCAGCGAGGGCGGGAGCGCCTACGAGCAGTACTTC. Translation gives CASSEGGSAYEQYF.

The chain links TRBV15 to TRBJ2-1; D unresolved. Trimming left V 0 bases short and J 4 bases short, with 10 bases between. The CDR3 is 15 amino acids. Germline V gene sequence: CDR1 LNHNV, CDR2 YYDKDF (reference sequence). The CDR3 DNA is TGTGCCACCAGCAGAGATCTAGTGGGGTACAATGAGCAGTTCTTC. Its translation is CATSRDLVGYNEQFF.

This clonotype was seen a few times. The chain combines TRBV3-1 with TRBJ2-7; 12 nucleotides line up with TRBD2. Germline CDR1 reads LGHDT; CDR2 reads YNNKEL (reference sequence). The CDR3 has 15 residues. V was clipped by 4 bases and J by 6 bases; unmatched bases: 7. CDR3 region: CASSPTSGREGEQYF. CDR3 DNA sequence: TGTGCCAGCAGCCCGACTAGCGGGAGAGAGGGCGAGCAGTACTTC.

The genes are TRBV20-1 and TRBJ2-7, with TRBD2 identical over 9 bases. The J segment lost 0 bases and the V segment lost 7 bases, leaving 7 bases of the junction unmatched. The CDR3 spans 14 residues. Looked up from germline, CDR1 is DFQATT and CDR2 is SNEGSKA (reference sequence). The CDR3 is CSGRRTSVSYEQYF. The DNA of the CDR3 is TGCAGTGGCCGCCGGACTAGCGTCTCCTACGAGCAGTACTTC.

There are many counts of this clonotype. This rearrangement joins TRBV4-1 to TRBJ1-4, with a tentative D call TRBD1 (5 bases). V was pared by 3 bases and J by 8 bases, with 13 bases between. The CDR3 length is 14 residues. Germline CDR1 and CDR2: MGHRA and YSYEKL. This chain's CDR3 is CASSQRQGVEKLFF. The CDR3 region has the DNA TGCGCCAGCAGCCAGCGGCAGGGCGTGGAAAAACTGTTTTTT.

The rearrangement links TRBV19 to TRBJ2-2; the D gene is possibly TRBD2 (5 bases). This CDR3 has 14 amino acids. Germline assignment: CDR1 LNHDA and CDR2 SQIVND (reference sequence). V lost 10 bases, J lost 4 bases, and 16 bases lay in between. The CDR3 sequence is CATALKEVTGELFF. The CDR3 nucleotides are TGTGCCACCGCCTTGAAGGAGGTCACCGGGGAGCTGTTTTTT.

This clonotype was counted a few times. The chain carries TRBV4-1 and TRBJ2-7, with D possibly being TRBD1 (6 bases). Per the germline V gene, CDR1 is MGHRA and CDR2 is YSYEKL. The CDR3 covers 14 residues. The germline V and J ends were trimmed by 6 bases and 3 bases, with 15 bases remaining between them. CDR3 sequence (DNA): TGCGCCAGCAGTCCCCGACAGGAGCTCTACGAGCAGTACTTC. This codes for CASSPRQELYEQYF.

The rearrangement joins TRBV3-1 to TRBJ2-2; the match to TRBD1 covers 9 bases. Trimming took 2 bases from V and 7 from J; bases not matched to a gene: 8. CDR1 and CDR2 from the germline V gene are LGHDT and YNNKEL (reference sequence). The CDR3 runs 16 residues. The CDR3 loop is CASSQLQGAQLGELFF. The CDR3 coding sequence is TGTGCCAGCAGCCAACTACAGGGGGCGCAACTCGGGGAGCTGTTTTTT.

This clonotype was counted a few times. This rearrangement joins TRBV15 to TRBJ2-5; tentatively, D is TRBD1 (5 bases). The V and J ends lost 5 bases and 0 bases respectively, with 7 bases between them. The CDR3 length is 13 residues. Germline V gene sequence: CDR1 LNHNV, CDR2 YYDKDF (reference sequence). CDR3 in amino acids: CATSAQDQETQYF. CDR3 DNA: TGTGCCACCAGCGCACAGGACCAAGAGACCCAGTACTTC.

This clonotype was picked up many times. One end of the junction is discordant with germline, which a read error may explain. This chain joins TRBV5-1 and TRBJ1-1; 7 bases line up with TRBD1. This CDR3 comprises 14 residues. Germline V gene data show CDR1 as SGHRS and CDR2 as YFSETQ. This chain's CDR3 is CASSLTGLNTEAFF. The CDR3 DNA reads TGTGCCAGCAGTTTGACAGGGCTGAACACTGAAGCTTTCTTT.

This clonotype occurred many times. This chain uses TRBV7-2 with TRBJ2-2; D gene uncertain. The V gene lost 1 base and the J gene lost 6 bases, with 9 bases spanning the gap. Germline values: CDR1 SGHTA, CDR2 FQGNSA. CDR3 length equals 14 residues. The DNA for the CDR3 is TGTGCCAGCAGCTTAGGGGCCCCCCCCGGGGAGCTGTTTTTT. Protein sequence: CASSLGAPPGELFF.